The 4 T cell receptor beta chains presented below share a single source sample, sequenced in a study of T cell changes during pregnancy in multiple sclerosis. Measured with immunoSEQ multiplex PCR; TCRdb has only the in-frame clones, and not every one. Among 45,000 or so clones, roughly 91% were seen once, and the ten largest hold about 6%. The specimen was CD8+ T cells from peripheral blood mononuclear cells, collected after pregnancy. The source of these receptors is a female donor in good health, enrolled as a control in a pregnancy study.

The rearrangement uses TRBV27 and TRBJ1-4, with 10 bases fitting TRBD1. V lost 4 bases, J lost 4 bases, and 9 bases stayed unmatched. CDR3 length equals 17 residues. CDR1 is MNHEY, CDR2 SMNVEV, per germline (reference sequence). As DNA, the CDR3 is TGTGCCAGCAGTTACTATAGGACAGGGGGGATTAATGAAAAACTGTTTTTT. This encodes CASSYYRTGGINEKLFF.

The chain couples TRBV7-2 to TRBJ1-1; the D gene is possibly TRBD1 (5 bases). Trimming removed 3 bases at V and 8 bases at J, with 16 bases between. This CDR3 has 14 residues. In germline, CDR1 is SGHTA, CDR2 FQGNSA. This CDR3 is CASSFPAWGGEAFF. In DNA form, the CDR3 reads TGTGCCAGCAGCTTTCCCGCGTGGGGGGGAGAAGCTTTCTTT.

The rearrangement joins TRBV7-9 to TRBJ2-1, with 9 bases fitting TRBD1. Losses at the gene ends were 11 bases for V and 6 bases for J; bases not matched to a gene: 11. This CDR3 region has 14 residues. The germline CDR1 and CDR2 sequences are SEHNR and FQNEAQ (reference sequence). The CDR3 reads CAVQGQGSGNEQFF. CDR3 in DNA: TGTGCCGTGCAGGGACAGGGTAGTGGCAATGAGCAGTTCTTC.

V is TRBV4-1 and J is TRBJ2-1; TRBD1 matches at 8 bases. With 0 bases clipped from V and 3 bases from J, the junction kept 7 bases outside the gene matches. The CDR3 runs 17 residues. Germline CDR1 and CDR2: MGHRA and YSYEKL. The CDR3 DNA sequence: TGCGCCAGCAGCCAAGAAGAGTCAGGGGGCTACTACAATGAGCAGTTCTTC. Protein: CASSQEESGGYYNEQFF.